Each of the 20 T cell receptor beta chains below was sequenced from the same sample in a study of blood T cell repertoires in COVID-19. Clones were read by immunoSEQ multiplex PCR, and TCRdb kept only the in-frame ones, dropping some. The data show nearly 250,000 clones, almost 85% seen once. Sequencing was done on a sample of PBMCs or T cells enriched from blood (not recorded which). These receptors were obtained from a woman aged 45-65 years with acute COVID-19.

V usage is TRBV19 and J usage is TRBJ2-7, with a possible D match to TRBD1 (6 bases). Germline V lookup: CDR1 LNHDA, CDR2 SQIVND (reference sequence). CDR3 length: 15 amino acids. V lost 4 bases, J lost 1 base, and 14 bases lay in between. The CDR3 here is CASSTNRADSYEQYF. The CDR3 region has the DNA TGTGCCAGTAGTACCAACAGGGCCGATTCCTACGAGCAGTACTTC. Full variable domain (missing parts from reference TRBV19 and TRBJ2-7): DGGITQSPKYLFRKEGQNVTLSCEQNLNHDAMYWYRQDPGQGLRLIYYSQIVNDFQKGDIAEGYSVSREKKESFPLTVTSAQKNPTAFYLCASSTNRADSYEQYFGPGTRLTVT.

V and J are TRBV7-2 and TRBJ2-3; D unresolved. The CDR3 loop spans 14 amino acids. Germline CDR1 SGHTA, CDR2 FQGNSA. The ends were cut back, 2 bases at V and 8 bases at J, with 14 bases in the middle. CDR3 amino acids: CASSLSSSRGTQYF. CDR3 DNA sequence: TGTGCCAGCAGCTTATCCTCATCCCGCGGTACGCAGTATTTT.

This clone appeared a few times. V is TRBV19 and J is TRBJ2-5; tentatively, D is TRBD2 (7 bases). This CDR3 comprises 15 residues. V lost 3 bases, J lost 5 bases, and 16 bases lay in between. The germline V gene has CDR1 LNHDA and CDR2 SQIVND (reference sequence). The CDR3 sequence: CASSIGGGQTETQYF. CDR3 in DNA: TGTGCCAGTAGTATCGGCGGGGGCCAGACCGAGACCCAGTACTTC.

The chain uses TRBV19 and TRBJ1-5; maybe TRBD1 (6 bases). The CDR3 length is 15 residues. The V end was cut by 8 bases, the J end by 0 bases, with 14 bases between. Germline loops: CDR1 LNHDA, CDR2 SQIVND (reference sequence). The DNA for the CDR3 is TGTGCCAGTCGCCGACAGGTCGATAGCAATCAGCCCCAGCATTTT. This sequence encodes CASRRQVDSNQPQHF.

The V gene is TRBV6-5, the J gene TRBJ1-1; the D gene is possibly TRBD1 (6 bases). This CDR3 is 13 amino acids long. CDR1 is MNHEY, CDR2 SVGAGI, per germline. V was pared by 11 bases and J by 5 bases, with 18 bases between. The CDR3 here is CALGGAWKTEAFF. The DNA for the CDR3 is TGTGCCTTAGGGGGGGCTTGGAAAACTGAAGCTTTCTTT.

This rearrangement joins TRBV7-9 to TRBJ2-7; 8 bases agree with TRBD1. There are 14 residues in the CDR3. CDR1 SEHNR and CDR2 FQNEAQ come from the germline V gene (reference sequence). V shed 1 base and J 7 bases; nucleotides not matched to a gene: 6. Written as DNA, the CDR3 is TGTGCCAGCAGCTTAGGGACAGGGTATTATGAGCAGTACTTC. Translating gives CASSLGTGYYEQYF.

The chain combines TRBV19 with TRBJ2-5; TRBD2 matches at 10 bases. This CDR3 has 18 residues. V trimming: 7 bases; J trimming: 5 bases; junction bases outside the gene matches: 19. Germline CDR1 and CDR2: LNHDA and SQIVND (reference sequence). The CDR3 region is CASNPTLTGTSDSETQYF. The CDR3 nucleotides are TGTGCCAGTAACCCGACATTAACCGGGACTAGCGATTCGGAGACCCAGTACTTC.

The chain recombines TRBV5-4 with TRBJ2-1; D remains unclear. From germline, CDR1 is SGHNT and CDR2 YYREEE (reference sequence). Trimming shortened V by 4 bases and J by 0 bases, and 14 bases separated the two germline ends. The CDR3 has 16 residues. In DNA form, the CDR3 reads TGTGCCAGCAGCCTGGAGAAGAGAAGCTCCTACAATGAGCAGTTCTTC. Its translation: CASSLEKRSSYNEQFF.

The CDR3 here is CASSQDVGLAGRRGTQYF. As DNA, the CDR3 is TGCGCCAGCAGCCAAGATGTCGGCCTAGCGGGGCGAAGGGGTACGCAGTATTTT. This sequence joins TRBV4-3 and TRBJ2-3; 9 nucleotides line up with TRBD2. The CDR3 loop spans 18 amino acids. The J segment lost 8 bases and the V segment lost 0 bases, leaving 15 bases of the junction unmatched. CDR1 LGHNA and CDR2 YSLEER come from the germline V gene.

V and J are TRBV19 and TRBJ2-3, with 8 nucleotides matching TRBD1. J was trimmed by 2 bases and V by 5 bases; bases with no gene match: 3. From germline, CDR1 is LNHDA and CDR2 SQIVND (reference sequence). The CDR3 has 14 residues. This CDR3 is CASSWTGPTDTQYF. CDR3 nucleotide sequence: TGTGCCAGTAGTTGGACAGGGCCCACAGATACGCAGTATTTT.

CDR3 bases: TGTGCCTGGAGTGAAGACAGTATCCTTGCTCGGGCTTTCTTT. Translation gives CAWSEDSILARAFF. The chain uses TRBV30 and TRBJ1-1; weak D call: TRBD1 (5 bases). The CDR3 extends over 14 amino acids. V was shortened by 1 base and J by 11 bases, with 20 bases between the two germline ends. Germline V gene lookup returns CDR1 GTSNPN and CDR2 SVGIG (reference sequence).

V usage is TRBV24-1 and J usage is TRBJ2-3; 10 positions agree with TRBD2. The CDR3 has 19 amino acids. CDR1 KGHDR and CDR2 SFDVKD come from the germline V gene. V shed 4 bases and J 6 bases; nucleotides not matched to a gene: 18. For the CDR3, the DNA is TGTGCCACCAGTGACCCGACGGCTGAGCGGGGGGGCCTAGGCGATACGCAGTATTTT. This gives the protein CATSDPTAERGGLGDTQYF.

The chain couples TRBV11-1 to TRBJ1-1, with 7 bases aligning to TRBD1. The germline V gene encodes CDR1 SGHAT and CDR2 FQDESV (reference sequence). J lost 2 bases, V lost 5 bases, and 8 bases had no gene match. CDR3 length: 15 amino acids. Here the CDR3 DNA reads TGTGCCAGCAGCCAAAGACAGGGCGGAAACACTGAAGCTTTCTTT. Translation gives CASSQRQGGNTEAFF.

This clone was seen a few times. Here the CDR3 DNA reads TGTGCCAGCAGCCAAGAGGGGACAGGGGGGGTGGCTGAAGCTTTCTTT. Residues: CASSQEGTGGVAEAFF. V usage is TRBV3-1 (or the pseudogene TRBV3-2) and J usage is TRBJ1-1; 11 bases align to TRBD1. The CDR3 has 16 residues. The junction had 6 bases not matched to a gene; V was cut back by 0 bases and J by 6 bases. The germline gives CDR1 LGHDT, CDR2 YNNKEL (reference sequence).

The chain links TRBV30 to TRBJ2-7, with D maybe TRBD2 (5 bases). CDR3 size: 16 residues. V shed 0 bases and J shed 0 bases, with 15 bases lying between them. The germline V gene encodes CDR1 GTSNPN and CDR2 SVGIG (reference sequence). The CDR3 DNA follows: TGTGCCTGGAGTGTAGGCGGGCCTTCGAGCTCCTACGAGCAGTACTTC. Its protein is CAWSVGGPSSSYEQYF. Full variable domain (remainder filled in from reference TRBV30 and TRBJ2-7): SQTIHQWPATLVQPVGSPLSLECTVEGTSNPNLYWYRQAAGRGLQLLFYSVGIGQISSEVPQNLSASRPQDRQFILSSKKLLLSDSGFYLCAWSVGGPSSSYEQYFGPGTRLTVT.

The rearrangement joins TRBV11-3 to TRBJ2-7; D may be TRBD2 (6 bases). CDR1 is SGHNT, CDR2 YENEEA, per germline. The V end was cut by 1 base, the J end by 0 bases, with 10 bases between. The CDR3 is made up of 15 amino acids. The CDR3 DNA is TGTGCCAGCAGCTTAGGGCGGGGCGTCTCCTACGAGCAGTACTTC. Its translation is CASSLGRGVSYEQYF.

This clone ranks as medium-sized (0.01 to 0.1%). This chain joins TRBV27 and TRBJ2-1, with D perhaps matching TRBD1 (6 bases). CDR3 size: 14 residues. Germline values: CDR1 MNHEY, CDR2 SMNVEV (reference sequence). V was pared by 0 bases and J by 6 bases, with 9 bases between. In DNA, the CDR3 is TGTGCCAGCAGTTTATCGACAGGCCCCAATGAGCAGTTCTTC. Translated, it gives CASSLSTGPNEQFF.

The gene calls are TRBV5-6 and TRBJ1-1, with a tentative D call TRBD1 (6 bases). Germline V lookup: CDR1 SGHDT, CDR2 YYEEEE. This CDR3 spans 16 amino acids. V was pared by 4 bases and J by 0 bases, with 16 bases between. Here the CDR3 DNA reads TGTGCCAGCAGCCAGAGACCAGGGGTTTTGAACACTGAAGCTTTCTTT. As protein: CASSQRPGVLNTEAFF.

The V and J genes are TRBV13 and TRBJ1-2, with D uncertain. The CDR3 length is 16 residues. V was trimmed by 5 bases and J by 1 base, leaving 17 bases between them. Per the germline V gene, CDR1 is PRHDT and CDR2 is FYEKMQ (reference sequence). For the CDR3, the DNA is TGTGCCAGCAGCCCGACCGGGAATCCCAATAACTATGGCTACACCTTC. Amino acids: CASSPTGNPNNYGYTF.

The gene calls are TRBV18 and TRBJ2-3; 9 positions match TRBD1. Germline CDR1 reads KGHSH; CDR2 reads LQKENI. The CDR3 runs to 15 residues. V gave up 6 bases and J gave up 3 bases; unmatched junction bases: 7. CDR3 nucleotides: TGTGCCAGCTCCCAGAGACAGGGGGTTACAGATACGCAGTATTTT. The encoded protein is CASSQRQGVTDTQYF.